This T cell receptor (beta chain) was documented in a study of T-cell reconstitution after alpha-beta-depleted transplantation in children. The V and J ends lost 6 bases and 1 base, in that order; junction bases with no gene match: 10. Germline CDR1 reads DFQATT; CDR2 reads SNEGSKA (reference sequence). The CDR3 contains 15 residues. Library preparation (for TCRbeta) was performed with unique molecular identifiers. TCRdb passed the PCR reads through MiXCR, listing each CDR3 protein once. Here the sample spans about 900,000 distinct CDR3 sequences, about 29% being singletons. As regards this clonotype: No antigen is known for it.

Study observations and caveats: The authors attributed T-cell counts and diversity one year after transplant mostly to newly produced T cells. The origin of high day-60 TCRbeta diversity in some patients lay in surviving recipient T cells and thymic progenitors.

Material: PBMCs, mostly from graft donor cells, obtained 360 days after TCRalphabeta/CD19-depleted stem cell transplant. This TCR was recovered from a boy under three years old who had a stem cell transplant for SCID, so the T cells may come from the graft donor. V usage is TRBV20-1 and J usage is TRBJ2-5; 8 bases line up with TRBD2. CDR3 region: CSALPRRGVQETQYF. Written as DNA, the CDR3 is TGCAGTGCCCTGCCGAGGCGGGGGGTCCAAGAGACCCAGTACTTC.